The source of this T cell receptor (beta chain) is a study of T cell responses to AZD1222 COVID-19 vaccine. The study's findings and limits: Females outnumbered males among donors, who were mostly white British; clonal diversity was possibly underestimated. Increases in Spike-specific TCR breadth and depth were seen after two AZD1222 doses.

This clone was picked up a small number of times. Its target is not known. Method: immunoSEQ multiplex PCR; TCRdb's copy keeps in-frame clones and lacks some. Among over 150,000 clones, about nine tenths were seen once, and the ten largest hold roughly 2.8%. The receptor was derived from an adult in good health. The sample in question was peripheral blood, obtained on day 0 of AZD1222 vaccination.

This CDR3 is CASSQGAATDTQYF. In DNA, the CDR3 is TGTGCCAGCAGCCAAGGGGCGGCCACAGATACGCAGTATTTT. This chain links TRBV4-2 with TRBJ2-3; D unclear. The CDR3 has 14 residues. V was clipped by 1 base and J by 2 bases, with 7 bases between them. Germline assignment: CDR1 LGHNA and CDR2 YNFKEQ.